Following are 16 T cell receptor beta chains from one sample sequenced in a study of CD8+CD57+ T cells in acquired aplastic anemia. Genomic DNA acted as the template from which TCR beta VDJ combination and CDR3 sequence profiling were carried out. TCRdb reanalysed the reads using MiXCR and keeps one entry per CDR3 protein. This table holds 150,000 to 200,000 distinct CDR3 sequences, around 47% found once. All sequencing subjects had displayed CD8+CD57+ cell expansion on flow cytometry. Sequencing was done on a sample of sorted CD4+, CD8+, or CD8+CD57+ T cells (not recorded which) from PBMCs. These receptor sequences come from a human donor with aplastic anemia.

At least ten counts were recorded for this clonotype. The chain uses TRBV7-9 and TRBJ1-6, with no clear D. Trimming removed 1 base from V and 0 bases from J, with 16 bases in between. CDR1 is SEHNR and CDR2 is FQNEAQ in the germline V gene (reference sequence). This CDR3 has 19 amino acids. CDR3 DNA: TGTGCCAGCAGCTTAGTTTTTCAGGTATCCAGCTCCTATAATTCACCCCTCCACTTT. Protein sequence: CASSLVFQVSSSYNSPLHF.

The chain joins TRBV2 to TRBJ2-1, with D maybe TRBD2 (6 bases). This CDR3 spans 14 amino acids. Looked up from germline, CDR1 is SNHLY and CDR2 is FYNNEI. Between the trimmed V and J ends, which lost 5 bases and 4 bases, there was a span of 12 bases. CDR3 in amino acids: CASSTSSAYNEQFF. CDR3 coding DNA: TGTGCCAGCAGTACATCTAGCGCTTACAATGAGCAGTTCTTC.

This clonotype was seen a few times. This chain uses TRBV13 with TRBJ2-2; either TRBD1 or TRBD2 may fit D (6 bases each). The CDR3 spans 14 residues. The V end was cut by 2 bases, the J end by 5 bases, with 9 bases between. Per the germline V gene, CDR1 is PRHDT and CDR2 is FYEKMQ (reference sequence). The DNA of the CDR3 is TGTGCCAGCAGCTTACAGGGGAGGACCGGGGAGCTGTTTTTT. Translating it yields CASSLQGRTGELFF.

This clonotype was observed once. A much larger clone lies a single base off, so this may be a read error. V usage is TRBV5-4 and J usage is TRBJ2-2; 8 nucleotides match TRBD1. The CDR3 runs to 15 residues. Germline values: CDR1 SGHNT, CDR2 YYREEE (reference sequence). Unmatched junction bases numbered 8, after V lost 4 bases and J lost 6 bases. The CDR3 DNA sequence: TGTGCCAGCAGCGCGCCAGGGGGCGTCGCCGGGGAGCTGTTTTTT. It codes for CASSAPGGVAGELFF.

This clonotype was observed many times. The rearrangement uses TRBV20-1 and TRBJ2-7; no clear D. CDR3 length equals 15 residues. Trimming removed 0 bases from V and 0 bases from J, with 12 bases in between. CDR1 is DFQATT, CDR2 SNEGSKA, per germline (reference sequence). The DNA for the CDR3 is TGCAGTGCTAGAGATCCGGCAGGACCCTCCTACGAGCAGTACTTC. Protein sequence: CSARDPAGPSYEQYF.

This chain connects TRBV11-1 to TRBJ2-1; 9 positions agree with TRBD1. The V segment lost 4 bases and the J segment 6 bases; nucleotides outside the gene matches: 7. The germline V gene encodes CDR1 SGHAT and CDR2 FQDESV (reference sequence). The CDR3 consists of 15 residues. As DNA, the CDR3 is TGTGCCAGCAGCTCAGTCGGGACAGGGAGCAATGAGCAGTTCTTC. Its protein is CASSSVGTGSNEQFF.

This rearrangement joins TRBV6-1 to TRBJ2-5, with 7 bases lining up with TRBD1. This CDR3 is built from 10 residues. Germline-derived CDR1 and CDR2 are MNHNS and SASEGT. V shed 7 bases, J shed 11 bases, and the junction held 4 bases outside the gene matches. The CDR3 spells CASTTGNQYF. The CDR3 DNA is TGTGCCAGCACGACAGGGAATCAGTACTTC.

This clonotype appeared many times. The rearrangement uses TRBV24-1 and TRBJ2-2, with D possibly being TRBD2 (5 bases). V was clipped by 2 bases and J by 4 bases, with 13 bases between them. The CDR3 length is 16 residues. Germline-derived CDR1 and CDR2 are KGHDR and SFDVKD. The CDR3 here is CATSDSTTGGTGELFF. The CDR3 region has the DNA TGTGCCACCAGTGATTCCACGACTGGAGGCACCGGGGAGCTGTTTTTT.

This clonotype appeared many times. V is TRBV12-3 or TRBV12-4 and J is TRBJ1-2; D is possibly TRBD1 (6 bases). The CDR3 extends over 12 amino acids. The V gene lost 6 bases and the J gene lost 7 bases, with 12 bases spanning the gap. Written as DNA, the CDR3 is TGTGCCAGCAGCGCACAGGGAGGTGGCTACACCTTC. It yields the protein CASSAQGGGYTF.

This clonotype has ten or more counts. J is TRBJ1-1 and V is TRBV19; D uncertain. V was cut by 1 base and J by 1 base, with 10 bases left in between. Looked up from germline, CDR1 is LNHDA and CDR2 is SQIVND (reference sequence). The CDR3 runs 15 residues. CDR3 sequence: CASSIGSVGNTEAFF. CDR3 bases: TGTGCCAGTAGTATAGGCTCGGTGGGGAACACTGAAGCTTTCTTT.

This clonotype was picked up many times. The chain combines TRBV6-1 with TRBJ1-1; D possibly corresponds to TRBD1 (5 bases). Trimming pared 6 bases from V and 6 bases from J, leaving 20 bases between. CDR1 is MNHNS and CDR2 is SASEGT in the germline V gene. The CDR3 contains 15 residues. This CDR3 reads CASRQKGESGAEAFF. In DNA form, the CDR3 reads TGTGCCAGCAGACAAAAAGGGGAAAGTGGCGCTGAAGCTTTCTTT.

The CDR3 region is CASSPRGILSPLHF. As DNA, the CDR3 is TGTGCCAGTAGCCCCCGGGGGATACTGTCACCCCTCCACTTT. This chain links TRBV19 with TRBJ1-6, with D maybe TRBD1 (5 bases). CDR1 is LNHDA and CDR2 is SQIVND in the germline V gene (reference sequence). The CDR3 is 14 amino acids. V lost 6 bases to trimming and J lost 10 bases, with 16 bases between them. Complete variable domain (other parts from reference TRBV19 and TRBJ1-6): DGGITQSPKYLFRKEGQNVTLSCEQNLNHDAMYWYRQDPGQGLRLIYYSQIVNDFQKGDIAEGYSVSREKKESFPLTVTSAQKNPTAFYLCASSPRGILSPLHFGNGTRLTVT.

On this clonotype: One end of the junction is discordant with germline, which a read error may explain. This chain links TRBV25-1 with TRBJ1-1, with D possibly being TRBD1 (5 bases). Germline CDR1 reads MGHDK; CDR2 reads SYGVNS. This CDR3 contains 15 residues. Written as DNA, the CDR3 is TGTGCCAGCAGTCAAACGGGGGTGATGAGCACTGAAACTTTCTTT. Encoded protein: CASSQTGVMSTETFF.

This clonotype was seen ten or more times. The chain joins TRBV15 to TRBJ1-4; TRBD1 is a possible D gene (5 bases). Germline V gene sequence: CDR1 LNHNV, CDR2 YYDKDF (reference sequence). This CDR3 region has 15 residues. The ends were cut back, 5 bases at V and 7 bases at J, with 17 bases in the middle. The CDR3 region is CATSSGSPGGEKLFF. The DNA for the CDR3 is TGTGCCACCAGCTCGGGCTCGCCCGGGGGTGAAAAACTGTTTTTT. Full variable domain (missing parts from reference TRBV15 and TRBJ1-4): DAMVIQNPRYQVTQFGKPVTLSCSQTLNHNVMYWYQQKSSQAPKLLFHYYDKDFNNEADTPDNFQSRRPNTSFCFLDIRSPGLGDTAMYLCATSSGSPGGEKLFFGSGTQLSVL.

In its sample, this clonotype was seen once. The gene calls are TRBV2 and TRBJ2-7; D is unresolved. Germline assignment: CDR1 SNHLY and CDR2 FYNNEI. The CDR3 totals 14 residues. V lost 5 bases, J lost 4 bases, and 15 bases lay in between. CDR3 nucleotide sequence: TGTGCCAGCAGTTTTACGGTTGGGGTTTACGAGCAGTACTTC. This codes for CASSFTVGVYEQYF.

J is TRBJ1-2 and V is TRBV7-7; 9 bases fit TRBD1. The CDR3 runs to 15 residues. Germline values: CDR1 SSHAT, CDR2 FNYEAQ (reference sequence). The J segment lost 9 bases and the V segment lost 5 bases, leaving 13 bases of the junction unmatched. CDR3 sequence reads: CASSPLGTGFPSYTF. The CDR3 DNA reads as TGTGCCAGCAGCCCATTAGGGACAGGGTTCCCTAGCTACACCTTC. The variable domain in full, completed from reference TRBV7-7 and TRBJ1-2, reads GAGVSQSPRYKVTKRGQDVTLRCDPISSHATLYWYQQALGQGPEFLTYFNYEAQPDKSGLPSDRFSAERPEGSISTLTIQRTEQRDSAMYRCASSPLGTGFPSYTFGSGTRLTVV.